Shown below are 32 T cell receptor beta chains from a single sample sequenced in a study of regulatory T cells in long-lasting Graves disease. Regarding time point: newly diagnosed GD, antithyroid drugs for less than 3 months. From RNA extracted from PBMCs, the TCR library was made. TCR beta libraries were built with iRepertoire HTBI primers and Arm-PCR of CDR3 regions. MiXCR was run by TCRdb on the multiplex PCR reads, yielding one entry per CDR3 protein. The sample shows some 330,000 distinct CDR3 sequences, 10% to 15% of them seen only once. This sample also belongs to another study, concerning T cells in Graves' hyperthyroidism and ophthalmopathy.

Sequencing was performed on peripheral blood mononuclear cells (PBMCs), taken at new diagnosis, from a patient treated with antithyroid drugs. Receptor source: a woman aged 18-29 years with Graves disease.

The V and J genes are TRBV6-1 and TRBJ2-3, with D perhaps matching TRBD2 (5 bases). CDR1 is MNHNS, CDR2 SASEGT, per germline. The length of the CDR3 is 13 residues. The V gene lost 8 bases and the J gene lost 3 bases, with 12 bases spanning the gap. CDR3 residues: CASSPWRTDTQYF. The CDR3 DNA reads TGTGCCAGCTCTCCGTGGAGGACAGATACGCAGTATTTT.

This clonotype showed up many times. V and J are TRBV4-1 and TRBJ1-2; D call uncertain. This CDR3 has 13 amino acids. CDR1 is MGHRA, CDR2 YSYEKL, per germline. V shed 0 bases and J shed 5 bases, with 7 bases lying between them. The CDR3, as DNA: TGCGCCAGCAGCCAAGATGTAGAATATGGCTACACCTTC. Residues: CASSQDVEYGYTF.

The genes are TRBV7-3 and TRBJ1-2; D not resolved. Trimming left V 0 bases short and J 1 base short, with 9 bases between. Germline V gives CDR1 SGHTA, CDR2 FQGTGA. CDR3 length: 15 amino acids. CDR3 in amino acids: CASSLTAQDNYGYTF. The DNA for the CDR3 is TGTGCCAGCAGCTTAACGGCCCAGGATAACTATGGCTACACCTTC.

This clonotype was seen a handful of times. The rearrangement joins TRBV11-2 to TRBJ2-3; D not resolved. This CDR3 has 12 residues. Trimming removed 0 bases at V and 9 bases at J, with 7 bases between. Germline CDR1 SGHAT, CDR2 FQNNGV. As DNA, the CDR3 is TGTGCCAGCAGCTTAGAGCTCCGAACGCAGTATTTT. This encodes CASSLELRTQYF.

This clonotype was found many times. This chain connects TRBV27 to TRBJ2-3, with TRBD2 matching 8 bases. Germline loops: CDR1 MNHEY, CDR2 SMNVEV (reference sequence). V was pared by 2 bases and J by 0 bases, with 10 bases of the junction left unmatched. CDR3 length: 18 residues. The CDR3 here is CASSLKGLAGPSTDTQYF. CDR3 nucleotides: TGTGCCAGCAGTTTAAAAGGGCTAGCGGGCCCAAGCACAGATACGCAGTATTTT.

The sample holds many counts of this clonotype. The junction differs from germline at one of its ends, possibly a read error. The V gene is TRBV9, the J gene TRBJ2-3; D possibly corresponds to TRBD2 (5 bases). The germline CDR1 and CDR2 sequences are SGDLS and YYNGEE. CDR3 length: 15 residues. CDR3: CASSSSERRGYTQYF. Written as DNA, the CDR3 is TGCGCCAGCAGCTCATCGGAGCGGCGAGGGTATACGCAGTATTTT.

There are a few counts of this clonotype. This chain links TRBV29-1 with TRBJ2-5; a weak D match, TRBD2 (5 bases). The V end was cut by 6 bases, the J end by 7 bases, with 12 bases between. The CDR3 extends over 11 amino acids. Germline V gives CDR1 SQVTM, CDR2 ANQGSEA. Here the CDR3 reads CSVQAAGTQYF. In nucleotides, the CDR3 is TGCAGCGTGCAGGCCGCGGGGACCCAGTACTTC. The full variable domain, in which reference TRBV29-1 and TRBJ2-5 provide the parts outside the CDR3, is SAVISQKPSRDICQRGTSLTIQCQVDSQVTMMFWYRQQPGQSLTLIATANQGSEATYESGFVIDKFPISRPNLTFSTLTVSNMSPEDSSIYLCSVQAAGTQYFGPGTRLLVL.

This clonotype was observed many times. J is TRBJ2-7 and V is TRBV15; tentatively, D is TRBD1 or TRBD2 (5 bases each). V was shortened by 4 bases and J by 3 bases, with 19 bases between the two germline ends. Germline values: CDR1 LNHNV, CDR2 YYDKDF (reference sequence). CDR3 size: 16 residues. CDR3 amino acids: CATSTWSQVGGYEQYF. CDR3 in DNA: TGTGCCACCAGCACTTGGTCACAGGTCGGAGGCTACGAGCAGTACTTC.

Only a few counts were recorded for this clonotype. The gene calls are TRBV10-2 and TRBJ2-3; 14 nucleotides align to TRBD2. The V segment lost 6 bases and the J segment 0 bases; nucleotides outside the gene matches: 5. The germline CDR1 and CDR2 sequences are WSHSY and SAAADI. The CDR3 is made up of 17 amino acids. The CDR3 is CASRGLAGASSTDTQYF. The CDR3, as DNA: TGCGCCAGCAGGGGACTAGCGGGAGCCTCTAGCACAGATACGCAGTATTTT.

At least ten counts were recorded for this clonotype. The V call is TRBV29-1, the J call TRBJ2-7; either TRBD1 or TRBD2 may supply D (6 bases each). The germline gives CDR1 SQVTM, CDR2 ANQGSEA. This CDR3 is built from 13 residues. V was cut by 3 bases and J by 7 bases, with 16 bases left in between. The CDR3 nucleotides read TGCAGCGTTGAGGGGGGCGGAACCCTGGAGCAGTACTTC. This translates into CSVEGGGTLEQYF.

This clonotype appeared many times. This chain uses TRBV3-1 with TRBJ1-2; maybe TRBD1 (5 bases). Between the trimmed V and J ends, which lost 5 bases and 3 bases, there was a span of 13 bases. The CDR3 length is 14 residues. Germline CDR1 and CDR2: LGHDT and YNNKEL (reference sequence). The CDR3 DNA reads TGTGCCAGCAGCGATCCGTGGGGCGACTATGGCTACACCTTC. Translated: CASSDPWGDYGYTF.

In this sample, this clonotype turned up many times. CDR3 loop: CASSITVADTQYF. The CDR3 region has the DNA TGTGCCAGCAGTATCACCGTTGCGGATACGCAGTATTTT. The gene calls are TRBV11-1 and TRBJ2-3; no clear D. Per germline, CDR1 SGHAT and CDR2 FQDESV (reference sequence). This CDR3 region has 13 residues. V shed 6 bases and J shed 6 bases, with 13 bases lying between them. Full variable domain (outside the CDR3, taken from reference TRBV11-1 and TRBJ2-3): EAEVAQSPRYKITEKSQAVAFWCDPISGHATLYWYRQILGQGPELLVQFQDESVVDDSQLPKDRFSAERLKGVDSTLKIQPAELGDSAMYLCASSITVADTQYFGPGTRLTVL.

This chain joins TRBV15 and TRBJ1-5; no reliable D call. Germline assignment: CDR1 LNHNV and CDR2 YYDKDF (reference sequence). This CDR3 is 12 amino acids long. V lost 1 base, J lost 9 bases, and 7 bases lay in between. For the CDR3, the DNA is TGTGCCACCAGCAGAGTCAGCGGGCCCCAGCATTTT. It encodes CATSRVSGPQHF.

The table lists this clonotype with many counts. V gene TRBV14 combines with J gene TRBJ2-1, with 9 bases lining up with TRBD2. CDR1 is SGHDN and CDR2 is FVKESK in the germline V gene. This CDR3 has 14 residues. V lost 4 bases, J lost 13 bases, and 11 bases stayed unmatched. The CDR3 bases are TGTGCCAGCAGCCTACAAGGGACTAGCATTTCACAGTTCTTC. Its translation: CASSLQGTSISQFF.

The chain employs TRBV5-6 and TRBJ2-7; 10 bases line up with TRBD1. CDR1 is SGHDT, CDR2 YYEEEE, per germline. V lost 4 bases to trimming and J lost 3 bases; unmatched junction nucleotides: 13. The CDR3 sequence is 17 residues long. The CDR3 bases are TGTGCCAGCAGCCCGGGACAGGGGCACCAAATAAGCTACGAGCAGTACGTC. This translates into CASSPGQGHQISYEQYV.

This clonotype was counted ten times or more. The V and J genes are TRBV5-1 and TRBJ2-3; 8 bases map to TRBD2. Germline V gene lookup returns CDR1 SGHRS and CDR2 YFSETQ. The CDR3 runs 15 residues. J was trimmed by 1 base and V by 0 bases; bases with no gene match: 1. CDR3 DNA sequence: TGCGCCAGCAGCTTGGCACTAGCGGGCACAGATACGCAGTATTTT. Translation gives CASSLALAGTDTQYF.

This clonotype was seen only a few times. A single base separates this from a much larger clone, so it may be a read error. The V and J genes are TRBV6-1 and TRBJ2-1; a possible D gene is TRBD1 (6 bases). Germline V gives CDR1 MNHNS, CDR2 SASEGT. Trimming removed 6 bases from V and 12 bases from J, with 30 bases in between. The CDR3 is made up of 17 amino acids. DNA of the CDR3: TGTGCCAGCAGGACGGTAATGGGGGCCTATAAGGACAGTCGGCAGTTCTTC. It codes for CASRTVMGAYKDSRQFF.

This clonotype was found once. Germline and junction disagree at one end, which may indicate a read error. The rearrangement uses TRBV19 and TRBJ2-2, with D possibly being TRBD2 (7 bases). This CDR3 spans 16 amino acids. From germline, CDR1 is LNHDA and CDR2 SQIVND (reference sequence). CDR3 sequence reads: CASSSGGGAGTGGLFF. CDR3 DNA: TGTGCCAGTAGCTCCGGTGGGGGGGCTGGCACCGGGGGGCTGTTTTTT.

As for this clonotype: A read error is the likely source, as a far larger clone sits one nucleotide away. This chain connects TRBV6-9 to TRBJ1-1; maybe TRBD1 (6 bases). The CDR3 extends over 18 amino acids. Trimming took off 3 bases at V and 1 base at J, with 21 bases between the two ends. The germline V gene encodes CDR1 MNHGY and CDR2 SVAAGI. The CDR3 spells CASSYHPSGGGTNTEAFF. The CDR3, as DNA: TGTGCCAGCAGTTACCACCCGTCCGGGGGCGGGACGAACACTGAAGCTTTCTTT.

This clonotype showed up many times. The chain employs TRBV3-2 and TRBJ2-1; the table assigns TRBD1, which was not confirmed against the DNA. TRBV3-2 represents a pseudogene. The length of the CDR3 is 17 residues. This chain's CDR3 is CASSQRRGARRGDEQFF. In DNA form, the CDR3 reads TGTGCCAGCAGCCAAAGAAGGGGAGCACGACGTGGAGATGAGCAGTTCTTC.

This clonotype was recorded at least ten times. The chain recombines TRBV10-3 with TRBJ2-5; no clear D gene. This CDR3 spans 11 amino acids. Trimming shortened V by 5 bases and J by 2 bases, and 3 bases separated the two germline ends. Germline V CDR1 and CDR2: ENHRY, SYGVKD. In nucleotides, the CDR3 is TGTGCCATCAGTTCTCAAGAGACCCAGTACTTC. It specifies CAISSQETQYF.

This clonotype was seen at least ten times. Here the CDR3 reads CASSVTGGADTQYF. CDR3 coding DNA: TGTGCCAGCAGCGTGACAGGGGGCGCAGATACGCAGTATTTT. The chain has TRBV12-3 or TRBV12-4 and TRBJ2-3; 10 positions match TRBD1. The CDR3 runs 14 residues. Losses at the gene ends were 6 bases for V and 4 bases for J; bases not matched to a gene: 4.

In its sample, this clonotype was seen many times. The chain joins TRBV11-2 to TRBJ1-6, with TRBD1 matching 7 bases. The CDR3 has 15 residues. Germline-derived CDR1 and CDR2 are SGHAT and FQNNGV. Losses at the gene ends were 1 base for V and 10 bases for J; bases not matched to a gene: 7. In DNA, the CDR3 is TGTGCCAGCAGCTTAGTATCGGCAGGGGGGTCACCCCTCCACTTT. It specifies CASSLVSAGGSPLHF.

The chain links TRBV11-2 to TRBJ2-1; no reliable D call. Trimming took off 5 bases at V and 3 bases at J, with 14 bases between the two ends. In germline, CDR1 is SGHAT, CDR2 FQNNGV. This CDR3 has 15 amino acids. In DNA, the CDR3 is TGTGCCAGCAGCCCGGAGCACCCCCTCTACAATGAGCAGTTCTTC. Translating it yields CASSPEHPLYNEQFF.

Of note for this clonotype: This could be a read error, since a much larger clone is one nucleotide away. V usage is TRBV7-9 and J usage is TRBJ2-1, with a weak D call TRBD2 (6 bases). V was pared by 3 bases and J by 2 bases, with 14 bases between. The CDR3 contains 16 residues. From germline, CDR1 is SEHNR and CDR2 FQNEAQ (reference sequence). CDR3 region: CASSLNSGPTYNEQFF. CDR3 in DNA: TGTGCCAGCAGCTTGAATAGCGGACCAACCTACAATGAGCAGTTCTTC. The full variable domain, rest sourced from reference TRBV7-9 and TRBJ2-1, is DTGVSQNPRHKITKRGQNVTFRCDPISEHNRLYWYRQTLGQGPEFLTYFQNEAQLEKSRLLSDRFSAERPKGSFSTLEIQRTEQGDSAMYLCASSLNSGPTYNEQFFGPGTRLTVL.

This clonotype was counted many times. CDR3 nucleotide sequence: TGTGCCAGCAGCCCTCGGACAGGGGGCACTGAAGCTTTCTTT. Its translation is CASSPRTGGTEAFF. The chain carries TRBV11-2 and TRBJ1-1, with TRBD1 identical over 10 bases. Trimming at V came to 5 bases and at J to 4 bases, leaving 4 bases not matched to a gene. This CDR3 is 14 amino acids long. Germline CDR1 SGHAT, CDR2 FQNNGV. Full variable domain (rest looked up from reference TRBV11-2 and TRBJ1-1): EAGVAQSPRYKIIEKRQSVAFWCNPISGHATLYWYQQILGQGPKLLIQFQNNGVVDDSQLPKDRFSAERLKGVDSTLKIQPAKLEDSAVYLCASSPRTGGTEAFFGQGTRLTVV.

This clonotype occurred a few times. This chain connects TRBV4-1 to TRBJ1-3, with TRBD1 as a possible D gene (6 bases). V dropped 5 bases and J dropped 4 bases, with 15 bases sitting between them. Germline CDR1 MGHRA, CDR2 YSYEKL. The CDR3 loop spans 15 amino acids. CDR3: CASSSLGQYGNTIYF. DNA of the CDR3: TGCGCCAGCAGCTCCCTCGGACAGTACGGAAACACCATATATTTT.

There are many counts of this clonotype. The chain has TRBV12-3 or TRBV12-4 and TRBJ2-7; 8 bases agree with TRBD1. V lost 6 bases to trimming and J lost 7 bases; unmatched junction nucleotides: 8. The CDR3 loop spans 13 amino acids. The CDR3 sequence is CASSPGQGEEQYV. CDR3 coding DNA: TGTGCCAGCAGCCCCGGACAGGGAGAAGAGCAGTACGTC.

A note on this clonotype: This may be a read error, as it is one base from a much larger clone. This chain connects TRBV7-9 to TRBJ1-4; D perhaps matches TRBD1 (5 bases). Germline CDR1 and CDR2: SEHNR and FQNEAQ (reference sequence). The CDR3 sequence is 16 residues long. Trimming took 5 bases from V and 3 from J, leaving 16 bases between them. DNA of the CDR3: TGTGCCAGCAGCCCGACAAGGGGCGGCCCTAATGAAAAACTGTTTTTT. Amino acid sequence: CASSPTRGGPNEKLFF.

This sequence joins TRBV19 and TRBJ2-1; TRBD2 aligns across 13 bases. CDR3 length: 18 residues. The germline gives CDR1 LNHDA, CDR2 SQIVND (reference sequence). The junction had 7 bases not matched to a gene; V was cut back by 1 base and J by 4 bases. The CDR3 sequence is CASSIAAGTSGEYNEQFF. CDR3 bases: TGTGCCAGTAGTATAGCCGCCGGGACTAGCGGGGAATACAATGAGCAGTTCTTC.

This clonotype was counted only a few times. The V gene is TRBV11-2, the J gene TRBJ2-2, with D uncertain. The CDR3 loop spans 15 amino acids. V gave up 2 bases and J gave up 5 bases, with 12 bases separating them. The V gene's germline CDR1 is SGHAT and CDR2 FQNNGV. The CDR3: CASSLRPTQTGELFF. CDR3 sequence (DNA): TGTGCCAGCAGCTTACGACCCACACAAACCGGGGAGCTGTTTTTT.

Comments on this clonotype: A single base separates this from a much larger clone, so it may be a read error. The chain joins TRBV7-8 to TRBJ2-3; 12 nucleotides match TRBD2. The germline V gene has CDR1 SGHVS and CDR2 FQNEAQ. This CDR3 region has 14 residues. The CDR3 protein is CASGFWLAGGTQYF. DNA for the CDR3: TGTGCCAGCGGCTTTTGGCTAGCGGGGGGGACGCAGTATTTT.